One and the same sample provided the 14 T cell receptor beta chains below, sequenced in a study of cytomegalovirus exposure and HLA in healthy donors. PCR primers comprised 60 Vbeta and 13 Jbeta primers. TCRdb's table, derived via immunoSEQ multiplex PCR, lists solely in-frame clones and lacks some. Among 150,000 to 200,000 clones listed, about four fifths were seen once. Sequencing input: PBMCs. The receptors were gathered from a woman aged 45-65 years in good health and CMV-seronegative.

The V gene is TRBV29-1, the J gene TRBJ2-2, with 11 bases fitting TRBD1. Germline V lookup: CDR1 SQVTM, CDR2 ANQGSEA. There are 14 residues in the CDR3. V dropped 7 bases and J dropped 0; count of bases not matched to a gene: 1. This chain's CDR3 is CSAGQGANTGELFF. CDR3 sequence (DNA): TGCAGCGCGGGACAGGGGGCGAACACCGGGGAGCTGTTTTTT.

This clone was observed a handful of times. This chain connects TRBV18 to TRBJ1-2, with D possibly TRBD1 on 5 matching bases. This CDR3 comprises 13 residues. Germline CDR1 and CDR2: KGHSH and LQKENI. The V gene lost 2 bases and the J gene lost 8 bases, with 12 bases spanning the gap. The CDR3 here is CASSPTREGGYTF. In DNA, the CDR3 is TGTGCCAGCTCACCAACCAGGGAGGGAGGCTACACCTTC.

The chain links TRBV7-9 to TRBJ2-5; 8 bases fit TRBD2. The DNA end lines up better with TRBJ2-7; the J call may be wrong. The CDR3 extends over 15 amino acids. Germline V gene data show CDR1 as SEHNR and CDR2 as FQNEAQ (reference sequence). DNA for the CDR3: TGTGCCAGCAGCTTAGAGATCGGGGGGGTCTACGAGCAGTACTTC. Its protein product is CASSLEIGGVYEQYF.

V gene TRBV5-1 combines with J gene TRBJ2-3; D is possibly TRBD2 (5 bases). The CDR3 totals 16 residues. Trimming removed 5 bases at V and 0 bases at J, with 16 bases between. Per the germline V gene, CDR1 is SGHRS and CDR2 is YFSETQ. The CDR3 sequence: CASRPRSGSSTDTQYF. The CDR3 DNA sequence: TGCGCCAGCAGACCTCGGAGCGGTTCTAGCACAGATACGCAGTATTTT.

V usage is TRBV7-3 and J usage is TRBJ1-2, with a possible D match to TRBD1 (5 bases). Trimming pared 5 bases from V and 6 bases from J, leaving 19 bases between. Germline CDR1 reads SGHTA; CDR2 reads FQGTGA. The CDR3 has 15 residues. CDR3 region: CASSLDFGARNGYTF. In nucleotides, the CDR3 is TGTGCCAGCAGCCTAGACTTTGGGGCTAGGAATGGCTACACCTTC.

V is TRBV6-5 and J is TRBJ1-2; 12 nucleotides align to TRBD1. The V gene end was trimmed by 2 bases and the J gene end by 7 bases; junction bases not matched to a gene: 2. Germline values: CDR1 MNHEY, CDR2 SVGAGI. The CDR3 has 14 amino acids. CDR3 residues: CASSYGTGGFGYTF. Written as DNA, the CDR3 is TGTGCCAGCAGTTACGGGACAGGGGGCTTTGGCTACACCTTC.

The V and J genes are TRBV7-2 and TRBJ2-3; maybe TRBD2 (5 bases). Trimming took off 1 base at V and 2 bases at J, with 13 bases between the two ends. This CDR3 is built from 16 residues. Germline V lookup: CDR1 SGHTA, CDR2 FQGNSA. The CDR3 protein is CASSLGILAFTDTQYF. In DNA, the CDR3 is TGTGCCAGCAGCTTAGGCATCCTAGCTTTCACAGATACGCAGTATTTT.

This sequence joins TRBV18 and TRBJ2-1, with D perhaps matching TRBD2 (5 bases). CDR1 and CDR2 from the germline V gene are KGHSH and LQKENI. The CDR3 spans 16 residues. V gave up 6 bases and J gave up 6 bases, with 21 bases separating them. CDR3 in amino acids: CASSPVGLLTVNEQFF. The CDR3 DNA follows: TGTGCCAGCTCGCCGGTCGGACTCCTCACGGTCAATGAGCAGTTCTTC.

This chain links TRBV12-5 with TRBJ1-5, with D perhaps matching TRBD1 (6 bases). The germline V gene encodes CDR1 LGHNT and CDR2 FRNRAP. The CDR3 runs to 15 residues. V lost 4 bases to trimming and J lost 1 base, with 11 bases between them. CDR3 nucleotide sequence: TGTGCTAGTGGTTCGGACAGAGCAAGCAATCAGCCCCAGCATTTT. This sequence encodes CASGSDRASNQPQHF. The full variable domain, rest sourced from reference TRBV12-5 and TRBJ1-5, is DARVTQTPRHKVTEMGQEVTMRCQPILGHNTVFWYRQTMMQGLELLAYFRNRAPLDDSGMPKDRFSAEMPDATLATLKIQPSEPRDSAVYFCASGSDRASNQPQHFGDGTRLSIL.

This clone was seen once. The rearrangement joins TRBV5-5 to TRBJ1-1, with D possibly matching TRBD1 (6 bases). Between the trimmed V and J ends, which lost 0 bases and 1 base, there was a span of 10 bases. The CDR3 runs to 15 residues. In germline, CDR1 is SGHKS, CDR2 YYEKEE (reference sequence). CDR3 residues: CASSLEGHPNTEAFF. The CDR3 DNA follows: TGTGCCAGCAGCTTGGAGGGACACCCGAACACTGAAGCTTTCTTT.

The rearrangement joins TRBV6-5 to TRBJ1-1; D is possibly TRBD1 (6 bases). This CDR3 has 15 residues. V shed 6 bases and J shed 5 bases, with 19 bases lying between them. Germline V gene sequence: CDR1 MNHEY, CDR2 SVGAGI. The CDR3 DNA reads TGTGCCAGCAGACCTTTGGGGGGGGCCGAGACTGAAGCTTTCTTT. This translates into CASRPLGGAETEAFF.

This clone was counted a single time. The genes are TRBV5-1 and TRBJ1-1; D is unclear. The V end lost 7 bases, the J end lost 8 bases, and 18 bases lay between the germline ends. CDR3 length: 13 residues. Germline V gene lookup returns CDR1 SGHRS and CDR2 YFSETQ. CDR3 amino acids: CASRPRESAEAFF. The CDR3, as DNA: TGCGCCAGCCGCCCAAGGGAGTCCGCCGAAGCTTTCTTT.

The chain links TRBV2 to TRBJ2-7, with TRBD1 matching 8 bases. The CDR3 is 15 residues long. V shed 2 bases, J shed 5 bases, and the junction held 8 bases outside the gene matches. Germline lookup yields CDR1 SNHLY and CDR2 FYNNEI. CDR3 DNA: TGTGCCAGCAGTGAAACGACAGGGGCTCCCCACGAGCAGTACTTC. Residues: CASSETTGAPHEQYF.

This chain links TRBV5-1 with TRBJ2-5; 9 bases fit TRBD2. In germline, CDR1 is SGHRS, CDR2 YFSETQ. With 4 bases clipped from V and 3 bases from J, the junction kept 4 bases outside the gene matches. The CDR3 runs to 14 residues. The chain's CDR3 is CASSAGLAKETQYF. The CDR3 DNA is TGCGCCAGCAGCGCCGGACTAGCGAAAGAGACCCAGTACTTC.